A selection of T cell receptor beta chains follows, all from one sample in a study of blood T cell repertoires in COVID-19. Generated by immunoSEQ multiplex PCR, the TCRdb table keeps only in-frame clones and is missing some. The table lists roughly 190,000 clones, about four fifths of them singletons. The sequenced material came from PBMCs or T cells enriched from blood (not recorded which). The receptors derive from a woman in her twenties or thirties who had been exposed to COVID-19. Each CDR3 is given with its conserved first and last residue. A D gene is named only where the DNA matches it firmly. The size of a clone is reported for some rows only, either as once, few or many, or as a class for expanded clones.

>TRBV7-3|few|TRBJ2-7|TRBD2|14
TGTGCCAGCAGCTTAAGCGGGGGGGCCTACGAGCAGTACTTC
CASSLSGGAYEQYF
>TRBV6-4|NA|TRBJ1-2|NA|14
TGTGCCAGCAGTGACGGACAACGGAACTATGGCTACACCTTC
CASSDGQRNYGYTF
>TRBV21-1|NA|TRBJ2-3|NA|14
TGTGCCAGCAGCATTGGACTAGCGGGGGATACGCAGTATTTT
CASSIGLAGDTQYF
>TRBV4-1|NA|TRBJ2-2|NA|14
TGCGCCAGCACCGCTACAGTCTGGGCCGGGGAGCTGTTTTTT
CASTATVWAGELFF
>TRBV10-3|NA|TRBJ1-5|NA|13
TGTGCCATCAGTGACGCGGGGGGTCAGCCCCAGCATTTT
CAISDAGGQPQHF
>TRBV15|few|TRBJ1-6|NA|14
TGTGCCACCAGCAGAGATCGGGAGAATTCACCCCTCCACTTT
CATSRDRENSPLHF
>TRBV6-5|NA|TRBJ1-5|TRBD1|13
TGTGCCAGCAGTTGGGACAGGGTTCAGCCCCAGCATTTT
CASSWDRVQPQHF
>TRBV1|NA|TRBJ2-2|NA|17
TGCACCAGCAGCGTAACAGAGACTAGCGGGGTTTCCGGGGAGCTGTTTTTT
CTSSVTETSGVSGELFF
>TRBV30|few|TRBJ2-7|NA|12
TGTGCCTGGAGTCGGCAGGTCCACGAGCAGTACTTC
CAWSRQVHEQYF
>TRBV5-1|NA|TRBJ2-3|NA|17
TGCGCCAGCAGCTTACAGGGCAGCGTCACTAGCACAGATACGCAGTATTTT
CASSLQGSVTSTDTQYF
>TRBV19|NA|TRBJ2-3|TRBD2|20
TGTGCCAGTAGTCCCCCTCTCAGACTAGCGGGGAGACATTCCACAGATACGCAGTATTTT
CASSPPLRLAGRHSTDTQYF
>TRBV19|NA|TRBJ1-2|TRBD1|16
TGTGCCAGTAGTTCAGCTTACAGGGGGCGCGGCTATGGCTACACCTTC
CASSSAYRGRGYGYTF
>TRBV6-5|NA|TRBJ1-5|TRBD1|14
TGTGCCAGCAGTTATGACAGGGGCAATCAGCCCCAGCATTTT
CASSYDRGNQPQHF
>TRBV3-1/TRBV3-2|NA|TRBJ1-2|NA|13
TGTGCCAGCAGCCAAGGCAGTAACTATGGCTACACCTTC
CASSQGSNYGYTF
>TRBV10-1|NA|TRBJ2-1|TRBD2|16
TGCGCCAGCAGTGAGTCACGCGGGAGGTACTACAATGAGCAGTTCTTC
CASSESRGRYYNEQFF
>TRBV6-5|NA|TRBJ2-1|NA|16
TGTGCCAGCAGTTACGGTCGGGTAAGCTCCTACAATGAGCAGTTCTTC
CASSYGRVSSYNEQFF
>TRBV14|NA|TRBJ2-5|TRBD2|14
TGTGCCAGCAGCGGTCCGGGGGGGAGGGAGACCCAGTACTTC
CASSGPGGRETQYF
>TRBV4-2|NA|TRBJ2-1|NA|11
TGTGCCAGCAGCCAAGACCGTGAGCAGTTCTTC
CASSQDREQFF
>TRBV7-2|few|TRBJ1-1|TRBD1|15
TGTGCCAGCAGCTTTTCCGGGACAGGGGGCACTGAAGCTTTCTTT
CASSFSGTGGTEAFF
>TRBV5-1|NA|TRBJ1-4|NA|14
TGCGCCAGCAGCTTGGGGACAGTTAATGAAAAACTGTTTTTT
CASSLGTVNEKLFF
>TRBV5-4|NA|TRBJ1-1|NA|14
TGTGCCAGCAGCCCGGAGGCCCAGAACACTGAAGCTTTCTTT
CASSPEAQNTEAFF
>TRBV12-3/TRBV12-4|NA|TRBJ2-2|NA|11
TGTGCCAGCAGCCGGGTCCGGGAGCTGTTTTTT
CASSRVRELFF
>TRBV21-1|NA|TRBJ1-2|NA|13
TGTGCCATCGCGGACAGGGGAGTATATGGCTACACCTTC
CAIADRGVYGYTF
>TRBV6-5|NA|TRBJ1-5|NA|14
TGTGCCAGCATTCTCCAGGTTAGCAATCAGCCCCAGCATTTT
CASILQVSNQPQHF
>TRBV4-3|NA|TRBJ2-1|NA|16
TGCGCCAGCAGCCAAGATATGGCCGCTTCCTACAATGAGCAGTTCTTC
CASSQDMAASYNEQFF